Listed here is a single T cell receptor beta chain. Its antigen remains unidentified. This entry belongs to a study of cytomegalovirus exposure and HLA in healthy donors. About the study: Researchers found that under 90% of a few hundred genotyped donors fell within the Caucasian-associated ancestry cluster. Overall study findings and caveats: In a later analysis, V- and J-gene trimming of beta chains associated with a DCLRE1C missense variant, replicated independently. In the analysis, some V segments, TRBV6-2 and TRBV6-3 included, were excluded as indistinguishable.

The CDR3 is 13 amino acids. V shed 2 bases and J 7 bases; nucleotides not matched to a gene: 3. CDR1 and CDR2 (germline): MNHEY, SVGAGI. It was with 60 Vbeta and 13 Jbeta primers that the PCR ran. Measured with immunoSEQ multiplex PCR; TCRdb has only the in-frame clones, and not every one. This table has 80,000 to 100,000 clones, roughly 81% appearing once. The receptor's source is a man between 40 and 49 years old in good health and CMV-seronegative. Sequencing used PBMCs. The chain combines TRBV6-5 with TRBJ2-7; 9 positions agree with TRBD1. CDR3 sequence reads: CASSYRDREEQYF. In DNA, the CDR3 is TGTGCCAGCAGTTACCGGGACAGGGAAGAGCAGTACTTC.